Listed here are 14 T cell receptor beta chains from one sample, sequenced in a study of neurological immune-mediated disorders. MiXCR, run by TCRdb on the 5' RACE reads, gives a single entry per CDR3 protein. The table shows approximately 86,000 distinct CDR3 sequences, with just over 2.5% occurring only once. Sequencing input: PBMCs. These receptors came from a woman in her 30s with multiple sclerosis.

This clonotype was picked up a small number of times. This clone may be a read error of a much larger clone one base away. J is TRBJ1-5 and V is TRBV20-1; D is perhaps TRBD1 (6 bases). Germline lookup yields CDR1 DFQATT and CDR2 SNEGSKA (reference sequence). This CDR3 is built from 15 residues. The CDR3 region has the DNA TGCAGTGCTATGGACTCCGGGACACGCGGTCAGCACCAGCATTTT. Protein product: CSAMDSGTRGQHQHF.

This clonotype was picked up many times. The chain uses TRBV5-6 and TRBJ1-1; D is undetermined. The V gene's germline CDR1 is SGHDT and CDR2 YYEEEE. This CDR3 contains 12 residues. V was clipped by 2 bases and J by 10 bases, with 12 bases between them. The CDR3 region is CASSFGGVGAFF. The DNA for the CDR3 is TGTGCCAGCAGCTTCGGTGGGGTCGGAGCTTTCTTT.

This clonotype came up many times. This chain joins TRBV29-1 and TRBJ2-1, with a weak D call TRBD2 (6 bases). CDR1 and CDR2 from the germline V gene are SQVTM and ANQGSEA. The V and J ends lost 6 bases and 6 bases respectively, with 18 bases between them. This CDR3 comprises 14 residues. The chain's CDR3 is CSVHGTPPFNEQFF. The CDR3 nucleotides read TGCAGCGTCCACGGGACTCCCCCCTTCAATGAGCAGTTCTTC.

At least ten counts were recorded for this clonotype. The chain combines TRBV7-2 with TRBJ2-1; D perhaps matches TRBD1 (6 bases). Trimming pared 3 bases from V and 9 bases from J, leaving 12 bases between. The CDR3 covers 13 residues. Germline CDR1 reads SGHTA; CDR2 reads FQGNSA. CDR3 loop: CASSFEEGGEQFF. The CDR3 bases are TGTGCCAGCAGCTTCGAAGAAGGGGGTGAGCAGTTCTTC.

This clonotype came up many times. V usage is TRBV4-3 and J usage is TRBJ1-1; possible D gene TRBD1, 5 bases. The V gene lost 0 bases and the J gene lost 1 base, with 15 bases spanning the gap. Germline values: CDR1 LGHNA, CDR2 YSLEER. This CDR3 is built from 17 residues. Here the CDR3 DNA reads TGCGCCAGCAGCCAAGATATGGGACGGTATACGAACACTGAAGCTTTCTTT. This sequence encodes CASSQDMGRYTNTEAFF.

This clonotype was seen at least ten times. The rearrangement links TRBV6-5 to TRBJ1-1, with a tentative D call TRBD1 (5 bases). V gave up 2 bases and J gave up 3 bases, with 13 bases separating them. The CDR3 covers 15 residues. The germline CDR1 and CDR2 sequences are MNHEY and SVGAGI. CDR3 sequence reads: CASSYGGSADTEAFF. DNA for the CDR3: TGTGCCAGCAGTTACGGGGGGAGTGCGGACACTGAAGCTTTCTTT.

The J gene is TRBJ2-7, the V gene TRBV7-6, with 11 bases aligning to TRBD2. The CDR3 loop spans 14 amino acids. The junction had 6 bases not matched to a gene; V was cut back by 5 bases and J by 6 bases. Germline V gene data show CDR1 as SGHVS and CDR2 as FNYEAQ. CDR3 amino acids: CASSPRTSGSEQYF. The CDR3, as DNA: TGTGCCAGCAGCCCCAGAACTAGCGGGAGCGAGCAGTACTTC.

This clonotype was observed many times. The chain couples TRBV7-2 to TRBJ1-1; a weak D match, TRBD1 (5 bases). CDR1 and CDR2 from the germline V gene are SGHTA and FQGNSA. Trimming took off 3 bases at V and 4 bases at J, with 15 bases between the two ends. The CDR3 has 15 amino acids. The CDR3 sequence is CASSLSRIQGTEAFF. In DNA, the CDR3 is TGTGCCAGCAGCTTGAGCCGCATTCAGGGCACTGAAGCTTTCTTT.

Ten or more counts support this clonotype. The rearrangement joins TRBV3-1 to TRBJ2-1, with unresolved D. Trimming stripped 4 bases from V and 3 bases from J, with 7 bases between. Germline V gene lookup returns CDR1 LGHDT and CDR2 YNNKEL (reference sequence). CDR3 size: 13 residues. The CDR3 loop is CASSLPLYNEQFF. For the CDR3, the DNA is TGTGCCAGCAGCCTCCCTCTCTACAATGAGCAGTTCTTC.

This clonotype has more than one count but fewer than ten. The chain has TRBV3-1 and TRBJ2-7, with D tentatively TRBD2 (5 bases). V lost 3 bases and J 9 bases, leaving 9 bases between the germline ends. Looked up from germline, CDR1 is LGHDT and CDR2 is YNNKEL (reference sequence). The CDR3 loop spans 11 amino acids. CDR3 region: CASSQDLAQYF. The DNA for the CDR3 is TGTGCCAGCAGCCAGGACTTAGCGCAGTACTTC.

This clonotype came up many times. The chain is built from TRBV28 and TRBJ1-5, with a possible D match to TRBD1 (6 bases). CDR1 and CDR2 from the germline V gene are MDHEN and SYDVKM. The CDR3 runs 14 residues. V dropped 6 bases and J dropped 5 bases, with 14 bases sitting between them. This CDR3 reads CASRPGGPHQPQHF. As DNA, the CDR3 is TGTGCCAGCAGGCCTGGGGGGCCCCATCAGCCCCAGCATTTT.

This clonotype has ten or more counts. The chain employs TRBV6-5 and TRBJ2-4; D might be TRBD2 (6 bases). The CDR3 runs 15 residues. V lost 6 bases to trimming and J lost 0 bases, with 12 bases between them. Germline CDR1 and CDR2: MNHEY and SVGAGI. The CDR3 sequence: CASRPQGLAKNIQYF. DNA for the CDR3: TGTGCCAGCAGACCCCAGGGACTAGCCAAAAACATTCAGTACTTC.

This clonotype was counted many times. V and J are TRBV20-1 and TRBJ2-7, with 10 positions matching TRBD2. Trimming removed 3 bases from V and 3 bases from J; junction bases left unmatched: 8. The CDR3 length is 15 residues. Germline values: CDR1 DFQATT, CDR2 SNEGSKA (reference sequence). CDR3 coding DNA: TGCAGTGCTAGTAATTCGGCTAGCGGGAGCTACGAGCAGTACTTC. Its protein product is CSASNSASGSYEQYF.

Many counts were recorded for this clonotype. A read error may be the cause here, since a much bigger clone is one base away. J is TRBJ1-1 and V is TRBV20-1; the D is unclear. V lost 3 bases and J lost 3, with 14 bases in between. Germline V CDR1 and CDR2: DFQATT, SNEGSKA (reference sequence). CDR3 size: 14 residues. Here the CDR3 reads CSAREGFTDTEAFF. The CDR3 region has the DNA TGCAGTGCTAGGGAAGGGTTCACCGACACTGAAGCTTTCTTT.